Listed here are 22 T cell receptor beta chains from one sample, sequenced in a study of blood T cell repertoires in COVID-19. Here immunoSEQ multiplex PCR was the method, and the copy in TCRdb shows in-frame clones only, minus some. Here the sample spans around 270,000 clones, around 80% being singletons. Sequences were obtained from peripheral blood. These receptors were taken from a man in his 60s with acute or convalescent COVID-19.

This rearrangement joins TRBV11-2 to TRBJ2-1, with TRBD2 identical over 10 bases. Trimming took 5 bases from V and 2 from J; bases not matched to a gene: 12. CDR1 is SGHAT and CDR2 is FQNNGV in the germline V gene. This CDR3 region has 18 residues. The CDR3 coding sequence is TGTGCCAGCAGCGAAGCGGGACTAGCGCACACTCCCTACAATGAGCAGTTCTTC. Its translation is CASSEAGLAHTPYNEQFF.

CDR3 bases: TGCGCCAGCAGCTTGGCCAGGGGGTTCGAGCAGTACTTC. It specifies CASSLARGFEQYF. The J gene is TRBJ2-7, the V gene TRBV5-1, with 7 positions matching TRBD1. With V trimmed by 0 bases and J by 6 bases, 3 bases remained unmatched. Per the germline V gene, CDR1 is SGHRS and CDR2 is YFSETQ. The CDR3 is made up of 13 amino acids.

The table lists this clone with many counts. The gene calls are TRBV30 and TRBJ1-5; 8 bases are shared with TRBD1. The ends lost 2 bases at V and 4 bases at J; junction bases unmatched: 1. The CDR3 is 13 residues long. Germline loops: CDR1 GTSNPN, CDR2 SVGIG (reference sequence). The CDR3 loop is CAWSRQGNQPQHF. DNA of the CDR3: TGTGCCTGGAGTAGACAGGGGAATCAGCCCCAGCATTTT.

The rearrangement uses TRBV10-3 and TRBJ2-7, with 13 bases aligning to TRBD2. The CDR3 sequence is 13 residues long. J was trimmed by 3 bases and V by 10 bases; bases with no gene match: 3. CDR1 is ENHRY and CDR2 is SYGVKD in the germline V gene. The CDR3 region is CATRTSGSYEQYF. CDR3 in DNA: TGTGCCACCCGGACTAGCGGGAGCTACGAGCAGTACTTC.

The rearrangement links TRBV5-1 to TRBJ1-3; possible D gene TRBD1, 6 bases. V was clipped by 2 bases and J by 3 bases, with 9 bases between them. CDR1 and CDR2 from the germline V gene are SGHRS and YFSETQ. CDR3 size: 14 residues. This CDR3 reads CASSFGTLGNTIYF. CDR3 sequence (DNA): TGCGCCAGCAGCTTCGGGACACTTGGAAACACCATATATTTT.

This clone was seen a handful of times. The V call is TRBV4-3, the J call TRBJ2-2, with TRBD2 identical over 11 bases. Germline-derived CDR1 and CDR2 are LGHNA and YSLEER. The CDR3 has 17 amino acids. Trimming at V came to 0 bases and at J to 5 bases, leaving 5 bases not matched to a gene. In DNA, the CDR3 is TGCGCCAGCAGCCAAGATCGCACTAGCGGGAGAACCGGGGAGCTGTTTTTT. Translation: CASSQDRTSGRTGELFF.

The rearrangement joins TRBV2 to TRBJ2-2; 9 bases are shared with TRBD1. CDR3 length: 15 residues. The germline gives CDR1 SNHLY, CDR2 FYNNEI. With V trimmed by 6 bases and J by 3 bases, 5 bases remained unmatched. CDR3 coding DNA: TGTGCCAGCAGCGAGGGACAGGGCTACACCGGGGAGCTGTTTTTT. Translated: CASSEGQGYTGELFF. The variable domain in full, with the rest retrieved from reference TRBV2 and TRBJ2-2, is EPEVTQTPSHQVTQMGQEVILRCVPISNHLYFYWYRQILGQKVEFLVSFYNNEISEKSEIFDDQFSVERPDGSNFTLKIRSTKLEDSAMYFCASSEGQGYTGELFFGEGSRLTVL.

The chain links TRBV6-5 to TRBJ1-2; 7 nucleotides match TRBD1. The CDR3 runs to 16 residues. Trimming removed 2 bases from V and 8 bases from J; junction bases left unmatched: 14. Germline CDR1 is MNHEY and CDR2 is SVGAGI. DNA for the CDR3: TGTGCCAGCAGTTACCTGGGACAGCGGCCGAAGGGGGGCTACACCTTC. The encoded protein is CASSYLGQRPKGGYTF.

The chain joins TRBV27 to TRBJ2-3; D is unclear. The CDR3 has 12 amino acids. Germline loops: CDR1 MNHEY, CDR2 SMNVEV (reference sequence). The germline V and J ends were trimmed by 6 bases and 0 bases, with 4 bases remaining between them. The CDR3 region is CASRASTDTQYF. The CDR3 DNA reads as TGTGCCAGCAGGGCAAGCACAGATACGCAGTATTTT.

V gene TRBV10-3 combines with J gene TRBJ1-1, with D uncertain. Germline V lookup: CDR1 ENHRY, CDR2 SYGVKD. V lost 6 bases and J 1 base, leaving 12 bases between the germline ends. CDR3 length: 14 amino acids. The CDR3, as DNA: TGTGCCATCAGCCCGGCCCGGGGGAACACTGAAGCTTTCTTT. Amino acid sequence: CAISPARGNTEAFF.

CDR3 coding DNA: TGTGCCAGCAGCTTATACCGGGACAGTGGCGGCTACACCTTC. This sequence encodes CASSLYRDSGGYTF. The genes are TRBV7-9 and TRBJ1-2; 7 bases are a match to TRBD1. The junction had 8 bases not matched to a gene; V was cut back by 2 bases and J by 8 bases. Germline V gene lookup returns CDR1 SEHNR and CDR2 FQNEAQ (reference sequence). CDR3 size: 14 residues.

Points on this clone: Other DNA sequences in this sample translate to the same CDR3. The rearrangement uses TRBV3-1 (or the pseudogene TRBV3-2) and TRBJ2-1; 12 positions match TRBD2. The CDR3 has 18 amino acids. From germline, CDR1 is LGHDT and CDR2 YNNKEL (reference sequence). With V trimmed by 5 bases and J by 4 bases, 12 bases remained unmatched. This chain's CDR3 is CASSKGLAGGLGYNEQFF. DNA for the CDR3: TGTGCCAGCAGCAAAGGGCTAGCGGGGGGGCTTGGGTACAATGAGCAGTTCTTC.

The V and J genes are TRBV7-9 and TRBJ2-7; 7 nucleotides line up with TRBD1. Germline V CDR1 and CDR2: SEHNR, FQNEAQ (reference sequence). This CDR3 has 15 residues. The V gene end was trimmed by 6 bases and the J gene end by 0 bases; junction bases not matched to a gene: 8. The CDR3 region has the DNA TGTGCCAGCAGTCTCCCACAGGGGAGCTCCTACGAGCAGTACTTC. Translated, it gives CASSLPQGSSYEQYF.

V usage is TRBV7-8 and J usage is TRBJ2-7, with a possible D match to TRBD2 (5 bases). Per germline, CDR1 SGHVS and CDR2 FQNEAQ. The CDR3 loop spans 14 amino acids. Trimming pared 0 bases from V and 0 bases from J, leaving 6 bases between. CDR3 coding DNA: TGTGCCAGCAGCTTAGCGAGGGCCTCCTACGAGCAGTACTTC. Its protein is CASSLARASYEQYF.

The chain is built from TRBV27 and TRBJ2-3, with 8 nucleotides matching TRBD2. Trimming cost V 6 bases and J 2 bases; bases outside gene matches: 13. Germline V CDR1 and CDR2: MNHEY, SMNVEV (reference sequence). The CDR3 covers 17 residues. The CDR3 sequence: CASRLRFREGVTDTQYF. The CDR3 region has the DNA TGTGCCAGCAGGCTGAGGTTCCGGGAGGGGGTCACAGATACGCAGTATTTT.

The chain uses TRBV4-1 and TRBJ2-7; 8 bases match TRBD1. CDR3 size: 16 residues. Germline V gene data show CDR1 as MGHRA and CDR2 as YSYEKL. V shed 0 bases and J 4 bases; nucleotides not matched to a gene: 8. The CDR3 DNA is TGCGCCAGCAGCCAAGATAATCAGGGGGCCAGGTACGAGCAGTACTTC. This sequence encodes CASSQDNQGARYEQYF.

The chain combines TRBV19 with TRBJ1-5; D might be TRBD1 (5 bases). In germline, CDR1 is LNHDA, CDR2 SQIVND (reference sequence). V lost 9 bases to trimming and J lost 7 bases, with 22 bases between them. The CDR3 runs to 15 residues. The CDR3 spells CASHPGGLLTQPQHF. The CDR3, as DNA: TGTGCCAGCCACCCGGGGGGACTCTTAACGCAGCCCCAGCATTTT.

V usage is TRBV6-5 and J usage is TRBJ2-1; 11 nucleotides agree with TRBD1. The CDR3 totals 14 residues. Losses at the gene ends were 5 bases for V and 5 bases for J; bases not matched to a gene: 2. From germline, CDR1 is MNHEY and CDR2 SVGAGI. The CDR3 sequence is CASSRDRGNNEQFF. The CDR3, as DNA: TGTGCCAGCAGTCGGGACAGGGGGAACAATGAGCAGTTCTTC.

This clone was counted a few times. J is TRBJ2-7 and V is TRBV5-1, with 7 bases identical to TRBD1. The CDR3 is 15 residues long. Germline assignment: CDR1 SGHRS and CDR2 YFSETQ. Unmatched junction bases numbered 5, after V lost 2 bases and J lost 0 bases. The CDR3 DNA is TGCGCCAGCAGCTTAAGGGGGCGAAGCTCCTACGAGCAGTACTTC. It specifies CASSLRGRSSYEQYF.

The V call is TRBV3-1 (or the pseudogene TRBV3-2), the J call TRBJ1-5; the match to TRBD1 covers 8 bases. CDR3 length: 14 amino acids. Trimming removed 1 base from V and 5 bases from J; junction bases left unmatched: 1. CDR1 is LGHDT and CDR2 is YNNKEL in the germline V gene (reference sequence). CDR3 in DNA: TGTGCCAGCAGCCAAGGGGACAGGCATCAGCCCCAGCATTTT. As protein: CASSQGDRHQPQHF.

This clone was picked up a small number of times. V usage is TRBV20-1 and J usage is TRBJ2-1; D gene uncertain. Per the germline V gene, CDR1 is DFQATT and CDR2 is SNEGSKA (reference sequence). With 3 bases removed from V and 6 bases from J, the gap between germline ends came to 9 bases. CDR3 length equals 12 residues. DNA for the CDR3: TGCAGTGCTAGTGCGTCAGGCAATGAGCAGTTCTTC. Translation gives CSASASGNEQFF.

J is TRBJ2-2 and V is TRBV11-2, with 8 bases identical to TRBD2. This CDR3 has 17 residues. The ends lost 5 bases at V and 4 bases at J; junction bases unmatched: 12. Germline CDR1 SGHAT, CDR2 FQNNGV. For the CDR3, the DNA is TGTGCCAGCAGCCCCCGGGGGGGCGTGCTTGGCACCGGGGAGCTGTTTTTT. Amino acid sequence: CASSPRGGVLGTGELFF. Based on the CDR3 plus reference TRBV11-2 and TRBJ2-2, the full variable domain is EAGVAQSPRYKIIEKRQSVAFWCNPISGHATLYWYQQILGQGPKLLIQFQNNGVVDDSQLPKDRFSAERLKGVDSTLKIQPAKLEDSAVYLCASSPRGGVLGTGELFFGEGSRLTVL.